This TCR beta chain was identified during a study of blood T cell repertoires in COVID-19. About the research overall: Donors in the United States, Italy and Spain gave samples during acute or convalescent COVID-19. PBMCs, B-cell-depleted T cells, or T cells provided the cDNA or gDNA that made up the material.

Deletions cut 2 bases from V and 5 bases from J, with 10 bases between. Germline values: CDR1 MNHEY, CDR2 SVGAGI. This CDR3 region has 13 residues. In the authors' workflow: Estimation of nucleated cell counts was performed using reference gene primer amplification. Sequenced by immunoSEQ multiplex PCR; TCRdb stores in-frame clones only, minus some. The DNA was the basis for D and trimming; V, J and clone size are from that table. The sample holds about 68,000 clones, approximately 89% seen once. The receptor was derived from a woman in her sixties or seventies with active COVID-19. This chain links TRBV6-5 with TRBJ2-7; TRBD2 is a possible D gene (5 bases). Sample: peripheral blood. The CDR3 spells CASSYRLTNEQYF. The CDR3 DNA sequence: TGTGCCAGCAGTTACCGACTAACCAACGAGCAGTACTTC.